This T cell receptor (beta chain) was sequenced for a study of cytomegalovirus exposure and HLA in healthy donors. Study results and caveats: The number of N-insertions in an Asian-associated ancestry cluster was reportedly below the 666-donor mean in a later analysis. A later analysis found most CMV-associated TCR beta chains apparently HLA-restricted. In vitro confirmation showed three CMV-associated chains to be CMV antigen specific.

Amplification used 60 Vbeta primers and 13 Jbeta primers. Assay: immunoSEQ multiplex PCR; the TCRdb copy retains only in-frame clones and omits some. Here the sample table reports 50,000 to 70,000 clones. Comments on this clone: Its antigen remains unknown.

Input material: PBMCs. The receptor was derived from a woman under 30 in good health and CMV-seronegative.

The CDR3 protein is CASSLESDSPWGYTF. In DNA, the CDR3 is TGTGCCAGCAGCTTAGAGTCGGACAGCCCCTGGGGCTACACCTTC. V and J are TRBV7-9 and TRBJ1-2; D is possibly TRBD1 (6 bases). Trimming left V 1 base short and J 8 bases short, with 17 bases between. The CDR3 consists of 15 residues. Germline V lookup: CDR1 SEHNR, CDR2 FQNEAQ (reference sequence).